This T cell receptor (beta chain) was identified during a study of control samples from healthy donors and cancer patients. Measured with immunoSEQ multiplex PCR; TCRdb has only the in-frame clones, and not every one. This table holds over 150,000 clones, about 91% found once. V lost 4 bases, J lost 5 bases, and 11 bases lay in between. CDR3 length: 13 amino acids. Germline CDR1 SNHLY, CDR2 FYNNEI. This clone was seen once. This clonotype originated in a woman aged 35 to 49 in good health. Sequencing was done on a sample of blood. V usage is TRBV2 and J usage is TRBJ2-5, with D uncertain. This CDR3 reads CASSVVLRETQYF. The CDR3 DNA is TGTGCCAGCAGTGTGGTTTTGAGGGAGACCCAGTACTTC.